This T cell receptor (beta chain) was recovered during a study of breast tumors, draining lymph nodes, adjacent tissues. The CDR3 is 12 amino acids. CDR1 and CDR2 (germline): SGHTA, FQGNSA. Trimming cost V 2 bases and J 6 bases, with 4 bases left between them. This clonotype rates as medium-sized. In TCRdb, the multiplex PCR reads were re-called with MiXCR into one record per CDR3 protein. The profile shows fewer than 25,000 distinct CDR3 sequences, almost 70% of them singletons. The chain uses TRBV7-2 and TRBJ2-2; D not certain. The sequence was collected from a female donor with breast cancer. Some clones in this sample may be carry-over from other donors' samples. Sequencing was performed on tumor-adjacent breast tissue. The CDR3 region has the DNA TGTGCCAGCAGCTTACTGGCCGGGGAGCTGTTTTTT. It specifies CASSLLAGELFF. Complete variable domain (other parts from reference TRBV7-2 and TRBJ2-2): GAGVSQSPSNKVTEKGKDVELRCDPISGHTALYWYRQSLGQGLEFLIYFQGNSAPDKSGLPSDRFSAERTGGSVSTLTIQRTQQEDSAVYLCASSLLAGELFFGEGSRLTVL.